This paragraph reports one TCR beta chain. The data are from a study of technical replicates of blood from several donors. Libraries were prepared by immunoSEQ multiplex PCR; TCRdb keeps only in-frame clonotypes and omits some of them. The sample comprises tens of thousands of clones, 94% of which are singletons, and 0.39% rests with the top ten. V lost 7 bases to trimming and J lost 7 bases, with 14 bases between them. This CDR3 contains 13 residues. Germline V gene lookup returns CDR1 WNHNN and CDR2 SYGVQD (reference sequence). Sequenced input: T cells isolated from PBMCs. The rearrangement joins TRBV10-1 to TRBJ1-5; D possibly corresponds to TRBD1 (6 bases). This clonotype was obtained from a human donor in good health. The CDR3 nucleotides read TGCGCCAGCAACCGACAGGCGCGACAGCCCCAGCATTTT. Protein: CASNRQARQPQHF.